What follows are 24 T cell receptor beta chains derived from one specimen sequenced in a study of cytomegalovirus exposure and HLA in healthy donors. PCR amplification relied on 60 Vbeta primers (plus 13 Jbeta primers). Sequenced by immunoSEQ multiplex PCR; TCRdb stores in-frame clones only, minus some. The sample contains a few hundred thousand clones, around two thirds of which appear only once. Sequenced: PBMCs. The receptors here all came from a female donor in good health and CMV-seronegative.

The chain combines TRBV7-9 with TRBJ1-5, with D possibly being TRBD1 (6 bases). Germline CDR1 reads SEHNR; CDR2 reads FQNEAQ (reference sequence). There are 16 residues in the CDR3. V gave up 4 bases and J gave up 2 bases, with 15 bases separating them. The CDR3 reads CASSSSGASGNQPQHF. The CDR3 nucleotides are TGTGCCAGCAGCTCCTCAGGGGCCTCCGGCAATCAGCCCCAGCATTTT.

The chain links TRBV29-1 to TRBJ2-1, with D unresolved. Germline V gene lookup returns CDR1 SQVTM and CDR2 ANQGSEA. V lost 3 bases, J lost 6 bases, and 12 bases lay in between. The CDR3 sequence is 13 residues long. In nucleotides, the CDR3 is TGCAGCGTTGAGGTTTTAGAAGTCAATGAGCAGTTCTTC. As protein: CSVEVLEVNEQFF.

This rearrangement joins TRBV7-9 to TRBJ1-2, with 7 bases identical to TRBD1. This CDR3 has 15 residues. The germline CDR1 and CDR2 sequences are SEHNR and FQNEAQ (reference sequence). Trimming at V came to 4 bases and at J to 7 bases, leaving 12 bases not matched to a gene. DNA for the CDR3: TGTGCCAGCAGCTCAACCGGGACAGATTCGCCTGGCTACACCTTC. This encodes CASSSTGTDSPGYTF. The full variable domain, with the rest looked up from reference TRBV7-9 and TRBJ1-2, is DTGVSQNPRHKITKRGQNVTFRCDPISEHNRLYWYRQTLGQGPEFLTYFQNEAQLEKSRLLSDRFSAERPKGSFSTLEIQRTEQGDSAMYLCASSSTGTDSPGYTFGSGTRLTVV.

This clone was picked up one time. The chain carries TRBV5-4 and TRBJ2-6; TRBD1 is a possible D gene (6 bases). The CDR3 runs to 16 residues. CDR1 is SGHNT and CDR2 is YYREEE in the germline V gene (reference sequence). V dropped 2 bases and J dropped 3 bases, with 12 bases sitting between them. As DNA, the CDR3 is TGTGCCAGCAGCTTTGGGGGCGCCTTTGGGGCCAACGTCCTGACTTTC. This codes for CASSFGGAFGANVLTF.

The chain carries TRBV11-2 and TRBJ2-1, with D hard to call. V was cut by 5 bases and J by 0 bases, with 11 bases left in between. CDR1 SGHAT and CDR2 FQNNGV come from the germline V gene. The CDR3 covers 15 residues. CDR3: CASSPSFYSYNEQFF. For the CDR3, the DNA is TGTGCCAGCAGCCCGAGCTTTTACTCCTACAATGAGCAGTTCTTC.

The chain employs TRBV11-2 and TRBJ1-5; TRBD1 matches at 9 bases. Germline CDR1 and CDR2: SGHAT and FQNNGV. The CDR3 length is 15 residues. Unmatched junction bases numbered 6, after V lost 5 bases and J lost 4 bases. CDR3 coding DNA: TGTGCCAGCAGCCCCGGGACAGGGAAGAATCAGCCCCAGCATTTT. The encoded protein is CASSPGTGKNQPQHF.

This clone was seen once. This sequence joins TRBV18 and TRBJ1-1; D gene ambiguous. The CDR3 has 13 residues. V was shortened by 8 bases and J by 3 bases, with 13 bases between the two germline ends. Per the germline V gene, CDR1 is KGHSH and CDR2 is LQKENI. This chain's CDR3 is CASLEGLDTEAFF. The DNA of the CDR3 is TGTGCCAGCCTTGAGGGTTTGGACACTGAAGCTTTCTTT.

The chain couples TRBV9 to TRBJ1-2; D is unclear. Germline CDR1 and CDR2: SGDLS and YYNGEE. Trimming stripped 0 bases from V and 7 bases from J, with 16 bases between. The CDR3 is 15 residues long. In DNA, the CDR3 is TGTGCCAGCAGCGTAGTGCCGGGAGTCCCTAGTGGCTACACCTTC. It yields the protein CASSVVPGVPSGYTF.

This clone was detected a few times. This chain uses TRBV15 with TRBJ2-7; a weak D match, TRBD2 (5 bases). CDR3 length: 17 residues. Germline CDR1 and CDR2: LNHNV and YYDKDF (reference sequence). With 1 base removed from V and 1 base from J, the gap between germline ends came to 17 bases. CDR3 DNA: TGTGCCACCAGCAGAGGGGTCAAAGGGAGCGGTTCCTACGAGCAGTACTTC. Translation: CATSRGVKGSGSYEQYF.

The chain has TRBV2 and TRBJ2-2, with 10 bases that match TRBD1. V lost 6 bases, J lost 6 bases, and 4 bases stayed unmatched. The CDR3 totals 14 residues. CDR1 is SNHLY and CDR2 is FYNNEI in the germline V gene. Written as DNA, the CDR3 is TGTGCCAGCAGGGGGGGGACAGGGGCCGGGGAGCTGTTTTTT. The encoded protein is CASRGGTGAGELFF. The full variable domain, its missing parts supplied by reference TRBV2 and TRBJ2-2, is EPEVTQTPSHQVTQMGQEVILRCVPISNHLYFYWYRQILGQKVEFLVSFYNNEISEKSEIFDDQFSVERPDGSNFTLKIRSTKLEDSAMYFCASRGGTGAGELFFGEGSRLTVL.

The chain joins TRBV6-5 to TRBJ1-4; the match to TRBD1 covers 12 bases. Germline loops: CDR1 MNHEY, CDR2 SVGAGI. There are 15 residues in the CDR3. Trimming cost V 6 bases and J 11 bases; bases outside gene matches: 10. The CDR3 sequence: CASSYTGTGGVKLFF. The DNA of the CDR3 is TGTGCCAGCAGCTACACCGGGACAGGGGGCGTTAAACTGTTTTTT.

The gene calls are TRBV18 and TRBJ2-5, with D perhaps matching TRBD1 (6 bases). The CDR3 loop spans 14 amino acids. Trimming took off 3 bases at V and 1 base at J, with 9 bases between the two ends. Germline CDR1 is KGHSH and CDR2 is LQKENI. The CDR3 sequence: CASSPLRGQETQYF. CDR3 nucleotides: TGTGCCAGCTCACCCCTCAGGGGCCAAGAGACCCAGTACTTC.

Note on this clone: At the DNA level, this CDR3 is encoded by other sequences in the same sample as well. The CDR3 DNA sequence: TGTGCCAGCAGCTTAGGCGGGAGTACAGATACGCAGTATTTT. This encodes CASSLGGSTDTQYF. The V gene is TRBV11-3, the J gene TRBJ2-3; TRBD2 aligns across 7 bases. Germline CDR1 reads SGHNT; CDR2 reads YENEEA. The CDR3 extends over 14 amino acids. V shed 1 base, J shed 3 bases, and the junction held 1 base outside the gene matches.

This chain joins TRBV6-5 and TRBJ1-5; TRBD1 aligns across 12 bases. V dropped 6 bases and J dropped 2; count of bases not matched to a gene: 2. CDR3 size: 15 residues. The germline V gene has CDR1 MNHEY and CDR2 SVGAGI. The CDR3 here is CASRGQGAGNQPQHF. CDR3 in DNA: TGTGCCAGCAGGGGACAGGGGGCCGGCAATCAGCCCCAGCATTTT.

In its sample, this clone was seen once. The chain combines TRBV5-5 with TRBJ1-5; no reliable D call. The germline V gene has CDR1 SGHKS and CDR2 YYEKEE (reference sequence). Trimming stripped 2 bases from V and 3 bases from J, with 12 bases between. CDR3 length: 15 residues. The CDR3 sequence is CASSFAQAHNQPQHF. CDR3 DNA: TGTGCCAGCAGCTTCGCTCAGGCCCACAATCAGCCCCAGCATTTT.

The chain recombines TRBV11-3 with TRBJ2-5; TRBD1 matches at 8 bases. Germline loops: CDR1 SGHNT, CDR2 YENEEA. The CDR3 runs 16 residues. J gave up 0 bases and V 5 bases, and 8 bases lay outside the gene matches. Here the CDR3 reads CASSTGGQLYQETQYF. CDR3 DNA: TGTGCCAGCAGCACAGGGGGACAGCTGTACCAAGAGACCCAGTACTTC.

This clone was seen more than once but under ten times. The rearrangement joins TRBV5-1 to TRBJ2-3; D gene uncertain. V was trimmed by 1 base and J by 2 bases, leaving 5 bases between them. Germline CDR1 is SGHRS and CDR2 is YFSETQ. CDR3 length: 13 residues. The CDR3 DNA reads as TGCGCCAGCAGCTTGATAGTCACAGATACGCAGTATTTT. Encoded protein: CASSLIVTDTQYF. The variable domain in full, with the rest retrieved from reference TRBV5-1 and TRBJ2-3, is KAGVTQTPRYLIKTRGQQVTLSCSPISGHRSVSWYQQTPGQGLQFLFEYFSETQRNKGNFPGRFSGRQFSNSRSEMNVSTLELGDSALYLCASSLIVTDTQYFGPGTRLTVL.

V gene TRBV7-9 combines with J gene TRBJ2-1, with D possibly matching TRBD2 (5 bases). The germline V and J ends were trimmed by 5 bases and 8 bases, with 10 bases remaining between them. Germline V lookup: CDR1 SEHNR, CDR2 FQNEAQ (reference sequence). The CDR3 is 12 residues long. The CDR3 here is CASSNAEDEQFF. The CDR3 DNA is TGTGCCAGCAGCAACGCGGAGGATGAGCAGTTCTTC. The full variable domain, in which reference TRBV7-9 and TRBJ2-1 provide the parts outside the CDR3, is DTGVSQNPRHKITKRGQNVTFRCDPISEHNRLYWYRQTLGQGPEFLTYFQNEAQLEKSRLLSDRFSAERPKGSFSTLEIQRTEQGDSAMYLCASSNAEDEQFFGPGTRLTVL.

The V gene is TRBV6-5, the J gene TRBJ2-1, with TRBD1 as a possible D gene (5 bases). CDR3 size: 14 residues. Looked up from germline, CDR1 is MNHEY and CDR2 is SVGAGI. V gave up 2 bases and J gave up 4 bases, with 9 bases separating them. CDR3 coding DNA: TGTGCCAGCAGTTACAAGGGGCGGTACAATGAGCAGTTCTTC. Encoded protein: CASSYKGRYNEQFF.

V and J are TRBV11-3 and TRBJ2-1; D is perhaps TRBD2 (6 bases). The CDR3 has 15 amino acids. Trimming cost V 1 base and J 1 base, with 8 bases left between them. From germline, CDR1 is SGHNT and CDR2 YENEEA. CDR3 sequence: CASSLGGESYNEQFF. CDR3 DNA sequence: TGTGCCAGCAGCTTAGGCGGGGAGTCCTACAATGAGCAGTTCTTC.

This clone appeared once. The gene calls are TRBV5-4 and TRBJ2-1, with 7 bases identical to TRBD1. The V gene end was trimmed by 4 bases and the J gene end by 2 bases; junction bases not matched to a gene: 6. The germline CDR1 and CDR2 sequences are SGHNT and YYREEE (reference sequence). CDR3 size: 15 residues. As DNA, the CDR3 is TGTGCCAGCAGCCAATGGGACAGTACCTACAATGAGCAGTTCTTC. Protein sequence: CASSQWDSTYNEQFF.

The chain has TRBV2 and TRBJ2-2, with TRBD2 identical over 7 bases. The CDR3 runs to 14 residues. The ends lost 6 bases at V and 2 bases at J; junction bases unmatched: 3. Germline V gene sequence: CDR1 SNHLY, CDR2 FYNNEI. CDR3 coding DNA: TGTGCCAGCAGGGGGGAGGGTAACACCGGGGAGCTGTTTTTT. Its protein product is CASRGEGNTGELFF.

The chain combines TRBV28 with TRBJ2-7, with 7 positions matching TRBD2. This CDR3 region has 16 residues. Germline CDR1 MDHEN, CDR2 SYDVKM. Trimming took 5 bases from V and 4 from J; bases not matched to a gene: 14. As DNA, the CDR3 is TGTGCCAGCAGTAAAACAGGCGGGAGTATACCGTACGAGCAGTACTTC. Amino acids: CASSKTGGSIPYEQYF.

This rearrangement joins TRBV15 to TRBJ1-5, with 11 bases that match TRBD1. Germline V gene sequence: CDR1 LNHNV, CDR2 YYDKDF (reference sequence). Trimming at V came to 4 bases and at J to 2 bases, leaving 7 bases not matched to a gene. The CDR3 totals 17 residues. The CDR3 is CATSIRTGGSGNQPQHF. In nucleotides, the CDR3 is TGTGCCACCAGCATACGGACAGGGGGCTCGGGCAATCAGCCCCAGCATTTT.